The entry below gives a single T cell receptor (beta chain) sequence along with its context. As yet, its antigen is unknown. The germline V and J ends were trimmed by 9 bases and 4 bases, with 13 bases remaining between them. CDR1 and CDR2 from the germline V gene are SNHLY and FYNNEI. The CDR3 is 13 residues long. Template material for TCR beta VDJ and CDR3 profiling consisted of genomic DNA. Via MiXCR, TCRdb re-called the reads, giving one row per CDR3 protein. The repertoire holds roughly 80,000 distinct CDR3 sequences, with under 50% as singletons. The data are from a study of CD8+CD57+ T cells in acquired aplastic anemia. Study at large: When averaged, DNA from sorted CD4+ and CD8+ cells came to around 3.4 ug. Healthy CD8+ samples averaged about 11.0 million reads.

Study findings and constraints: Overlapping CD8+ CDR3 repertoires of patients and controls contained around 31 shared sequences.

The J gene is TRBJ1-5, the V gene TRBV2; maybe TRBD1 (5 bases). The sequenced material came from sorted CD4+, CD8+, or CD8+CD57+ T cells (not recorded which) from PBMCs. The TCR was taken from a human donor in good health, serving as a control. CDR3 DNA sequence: TGTGCCAGTCAGGGAAACGAGAATCAGCCCCAGCATTTT. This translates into CASQGNENQPQHF. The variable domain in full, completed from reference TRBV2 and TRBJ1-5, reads EPEVTQTPSHQVTQMGQEVILRCVPISNHLYFYWYRQILGQKVEFLVSFYNNEISEKSEIFDDQFSVERPDGSNFTLKIRSTKLEDSAMYFCASQGNENQPQHFGDGTRLSIL.